This T cell receptor (beta chain) comes out of a study of Ad26.COV2.S vaccination and SARS-CoV-2 variants. Turning to the study itself: Ad26.COV2.S shots went into the muscle once or twice, 56 days apart.

Treatment denoted: around 19 received Ad26.COV2.S at low or high dose, single or two shots; roughly five received placebo; per-sample allocation not given. Collection of samples fell on day 63 after the first vaccine or placebo injection. Per the germline V gene, CDR1 is SGHAT and CDR2 is FQNNGV. This CDR3 has 17 amino acids. V shed 5 bases and J 5 bases; nucleotides not matched to a gene: 13. The table came from immunoSEQ multiplex PCR; TCRdb's copy has only in-frame clones and leaves some out. The data hold about 420,000 clones, with 88% observed a single time. The study's findings and limits: Those who received vaccine or placebo ended up with similar non-spike TCR breadth.

Points on this clone: As yet, its antigen is unknown.

This chain links TRBV11-2 with TRBJ2-2; TRBD2 matches at 8 bases. Sequenced material: peripheral blood, taken in a trial of Ad26.COV2.S vaccine versus placebo. This TCR was sampled from a person aged 18-65 years who received the Ad26.COV2.S COVID-19 vaccine or a placebo. CDR3 in DNA: TGTGCCAGCAGCCACACCCTAGAAGAGCGGGGGACCGGGGAGCTGTTTTTT. This translates into CASSHTLEERGTGELFF.